The rows below give T cell receptor beta chains drawn from one sample of a study of regulatory T cells in long-lasting Graves disease. Each CDR3 protein is one row after TCRdb ran MiXCR on the multiplex PCR reads. This sample has 400,000 to 500,000 distinct CDR3 sequences, with around 20% found just once. Sequencing was performed on peripheral blood mononuclear cells (PBMCs), taken when the disease was refractory, from a patient treated with antithyroid drugs. Receptors were obtained from a female donor with Graves disease. CDR3s include the opening cysteine and the closing phenylalanine or tryptophan.

V: TRBV28; J: TRBJ1-1; CDR3: CASSLSQRTEAFF
V: TRBV6-2/TRBV6-3; J: TRBJ2-2; CDR3: CASRTDAGELFF
V: TRBV6-1; J: TRBJ2-3; CDR3: CASSEATASSTDTQYF
V: TRBV28; J: TRBJ2-5; CDR3: CASSFRDRGQETQYF
V: TRBV7-8; J: TRBJ2-7; CDR3: CASSLRREPYEQYF
V: TRBV9; J: TRBJ2-2; CDR3: CASSLKPTGELFF
V: TRBV5-5; J: TRBJ1-1; CDR3: CASSPRTGVLNTEAFF
V: TRBV13; J: TRBJ1-3; CDR3: CASSPHRDRSPLWNTIYF
V: TRBV25-1; J: TRBJ2-2; CDR3: CASRFGTGSTGELFF
V: TRBV2; J: TRBJ1-1; CDR3: CASSEVGSAEAFF
V: TRBV20-1; J: TRBJ2-5; CDR3: CSARSASGGGPQETQYF
V: TRBV28; J: TRBJ2-2; CDR3: CASSSSGVNTGELFF
V: TRBV28; J: TRBJ2-7; CDR3: CASSLGGASYEQYF
V: TRBV28; J: TRBJ2-7; CDR3: CASSLSDSQSYEQYF
V: TRBV18; J: TRBJ2-2; CDR3: CASSPPIAGGLRGELFF
V: TRBV12-5; J: TRBJ2-2; CDR3: CASGLIRQGYTGELFF